The 22 T cell receptor beta chains reported below all come from one sample, sequenced in a study of T-cell reconstitution after alpha-beta-depleted transplantation in children. Researchers prepared the TCRbeta library using unique molecular identifiers, the study reports. Each CDR3 protein is one row after TCRdb ran MiXCR on the PCR reads. The table has about 210,000 distinct CDR3 sequences, about a sixth seen once. The source material was PBMCs, mostly from graft donor cells, sampled 360 days after TCRalphabeta/CD19-depleted stem cell transplant. The receptors shown here come from a male patient aged 2-15 years who had a stem cell transplant for acute lymphoblastic leukemia, so the T cells may come from the graft donor.

V and J are TRBV6-1 and TRBJ1-2, with D unresolved. The CDR3 has 13 amino acids. V shed 3 bases and J shed 8 bases, with 13 bases lying between them. Germline V lookup: CDR1 MNHNS, CDR2 SASEGT. The CDR3 bases are TGTGCCAGCAGTGATCCCCTAAGGCACGGCTACACCTTC. Amino acids: CASSDPLRHGYTF.

There are a few counts of this clonotype. This chain links TRBV29-1 with TRBJ1-2; no firm D call. Per germline, CDR1 SQVTM and CDR2 ANQGSEA. CDR3 length equals 15 residues. V was clipped by 6 bases and J by 0 bases, with 17 bases between them. CDR3 in amino acids: CSVAALVEPNYGYTF. Here the CDR3 DNA reads TGCAGCGTCGCTGCATTGGTGGAGCCTAACTATGGCTACACCTTC.

This clonotype was detected once. The rearrangement uses TRBV20-1 and TRBJ2-7; 8 nucleotides align to TRBD1. Losses at the gene ends were 0 bases for V and 6 bases for J; bases not matched to a gene: 7. CDR3 size: 14 residues. CDR1 is DFQATT and CDR2 is SNEGSKA in the germline V gene (reference sequence). CDR3 residues: CSAREDRVRIEQYF. The CDR3 region has the DNA TGCAGTGCTAGAGAGGACAGGGTGCGTATCGAGCAGTACTTC.

The chain is built from TRBV4-3 and TRBJ2-5; TRBD1 might be the D (6 bases). V was pared by 0 bases and J by 5 bases, with 10 bases between. The CDR3 is made up of 14 amino acids. Per germline, CDR1 LGHNA and CDR2 YSLEER. The CDR3 DNA reads TGCGCCAGCAGCCAAGAGGGGGCCGGGGAGACCCAGTACTTC. It encodes CASSQEGAGETQYF.

This clonotype was found many times. This sequence joins TRBV29-1 and TRBJ2-7; D remains unclear. The germline gives CDR1 SQVTM, CDR2 ANQGSEA. The V end lost 4 bases, the J end lost 5 bases, and 9 bases lay between the germline ends. The CDR3 totals 11 residues. CDR3 DNA: TGCAGCGTTGTCTGGGATCACGAGCAGTACTTC. The encoded protein is CSVVWDHEQYF.

The chain couples TRBV5-1 to TRBJ2-3; 10 nucleotides match TRBD2. CDR1 and CDR2 from the germline V gene are SGHRS and YFSETQ. The CDR3 totals 17 residues. V was clipped by 0 bases and J by 0 bases; unmatched bases: 4. CDR3 protein: CASSLALAGDSTDTQYF. CDR3 nucleotides: TGCGCCAGCAGCTTGGCTCTAGCGGGGGATAGCACAGATACGCAGTATTTT.

The chain joins TRBV10-3 to TRBJ2-2; 9 bases fit TRBD2. CDR3 length: 16 residues. Germline V gene lookup returns CDR1 ENHRY and CDR2 SYGVKD. V was pared by 0 bases and J by 2 bases, with 1 base of the junction left unmatched. The CDR3 reads CAISESGLANTGELFF. CDR3 nucleotides: TGTGCCATCAGTGAGTCGGGACTAGCTAACACCGGGGAGCTGTTTTTT.

In its sample, this clonotype was seen a few times. J is TRBJ2-3 and V is TRBV5-1; TRBD1 is a possible D gene (6 bases). The germline V gene has CDR1 SGHRS and CDR2 YFSETQ. The germline V and J ends were trimmed by 5 bases and 2 bases, with 21 bases remaining between them. This CDR3 has 17 amino acids. CDR3 sequence (DNA): TGCGCCAGCAGGTGGGTCGGGACATTGGACTTCACAGATACGCAGTATTTT. Translation: CASRWVGTLDFTDTQYF.

This clonotype was found a few times. CDR3 nucleotide sequence: TGCAGCGTCGCCGGGCTAGCGGGGGGATTCTCCTACGAGCAGTACTTC. Amino acids: CSVAGLAGGFSYEQYF. The genes are TRBV29-1 and TRBJ2-7; TRBD2 agrees at 11 bases. V trimming: 6 bases; J trimming: 0 bases; junction bases outside the gene matches: 10. There are 16 residues in the CDR3. From germline, CDR1 is SQVTM and CDR2 ANQGSEA.

To note about this clonotype: The junction departs from the called germline gene at one end, perhaps through a read error. The chain couples TRBV20-1 to TRBJ2-7; maybe TRBD2 (6 bases). CDR1 DFQATT and CDR2 SNEGSKA come from the germline V gene (reference sequence). This CDR3 region has 14 residues. The CDR3 protein is CSAKSSGSTYERYF. The CDR3 nucleotides are TGCAGTGCTAAGTCGAGCGGGTCTACCTACGAGCGGTACTTC.

V usage is TRBV9 and J usage is TRBJ1-1; 7 nucleotides align to TRBD1. The V segment lost 2 bases and the J segment 6 bases; nucleotides outside the gene matches: 4. In germline, CDR1 is SGDLS, CDR2 YYNGEE. The CDR3 length is 13 residues. Here the CDR3 DNA reads TGTGCCAGCAGCGTCCGACAGGGAGCTGAAGCTTTCTTT. Protein: CASSVRQGAEAFF.

This clonotype was counted a few times. The chain recombines TRBV6-4 with TRBJ2-1; TRBD1 or TRBD2 may be the D gene (5 bases each). The germline V gene has CDR1 MRHNA and CDR2 SNTAGT. V was clipped by 3 bases and J by 8 bases, with 14 bases between them. CDR3 length: 14 residues. For the CDR3, the DNA is TGTGCCAGCAGTGATAGTGGGGGTGTGGATGAGCAGTTCTTC. Encoded protein: CASSDSGGVDEQFF.

This clonotype was counted only a few times. The chain couples TRBV6-2 or TRBV6-3 to TRBJ1-1; tentatively, D is TRBD1 (5 bases). Per germline, CDR1 MNHEY and CDR2 SVGEGT. The CDR3 spans 13 residues. Deletions cut 6 bases from V and 6 bases from J, with 14 bases between. DNA of the CDR3: TGTGCCAGCAGCCACCAAGGGGTCGCTGAAGCTTTCTTT. Protein sequence: CASSHQGVAEAFF.

This clonotype was seen more than once but under ten times. The chain combines TRBV5-4 with TRBJ2-7; D gene unclear. The CDR3 is made up of 12 amino acids. V lost 1 base, J lost 7 bases, and 9 bases lay in between. Germline lookup yields CDR1 SGHNT and CDR2 YYREEE (reference sequence). The CDR3 spells CASSLPEAEQYF. CDR3 DNA: TGTGCCAGCAGCTTGCCCGAGGCGGAGCAGTACTTC.

J is TRBJ2-1 and V is TRBV5-1, with 10 bases fitting TRBD1. The length of the CDR3 is 15 residues. V lost 0 bases and J lost 8; bases outside the gene matches: 5. CDR1 and CDR2 (germline): SGHRS, YFSETQ. The CDR3 sequence: CASSLEGQGSDEQFF. The CDR3, as DNA: TGCGCCAGCAGCTTGGAGGGACAGGGGAGCGATGAGCAGTTCTTC.

This chain joins TRBV7-9 and TRBJ2-2; a possible D gene is TRBD1 (5 bases). The CDR3 consists of 14 residues. The V gene's germline CDR1 is SEHNR and CDR2 FQNEAQ (reference sequence). Trimming shortened V by 9 bases and J by 3 bases, and 14 bases separated the two germline ends. Here the CDR3 DNA reads TGTGCCAGTTGGACGACCAGGGACACCGGGGAGCTGTTTTTT. Translating gives CASWTTRDTGELFF.

The chain uses TRBV7-9 and TRBJ2-3; D might be TRBD2 (6 bases). Per the germline V gene, CDR1 is SEHNR and CDR2 is FQNEAQ (reference sequence). The ends were cut back, 1 base at V and 4 bases at J, with 12 bases in the middle. The CDR3 contains 15 residues. CDR3 sequence reads: CASSLVAGIPDTQYF. The CDR3 nucleotides read TGTGCCAGCAGCTTAGTGGCGGGGATCCCAGATACGCAGTATTTT.

The chain has TRBV5-6 and TRBJ1-5, with 9 bases aligning to TRBD1. J gave up 3 bases and V 4 bases, and 5 bases lay outside the gene matches. The CDR3 has 15 amino acids. Germline V gene sequence: CDR1 SGHDT, CDR2 YYEEEE. This chain's CDR3 is CASSPGQGLNQPQHF. CDR3 nucleotide sequence: TGTGCCAGCAGCCCTGGACAGGGGCTCAATCAGCCCCAGCATTTT.

There are a few counts of this clonotype. V and J are TRBV5-1 and TRBJ1-1; D possibly corresponds to TRBD1 (5 bases). Germline CDR1 is SGHRS and CDR2 is YFSETQ. V gave up 5 bases and J gave up 1 base, with 9 bases separating them. The CDR3 length is 13 residues. CDR3 sequence: CASRDTGNTEAFF. CDR3 in DNA: TGCGCCAGCAGAGACACAGGGAACACTGAAGCTTTCTTT.

The chain joins TRBV30 to TRBJ1-1; no definite D call. The CDR3 contains 11 residues. Germline V gene sequence: CDR1 GTSNPN, CDR2 SVGIG (reference sequence). V lost 7 bases to trimming and J lost 0 bases, with 6 bases between them. CDR3: CALNVNTEAFF. In DNA, the CDR3 is TGTGCCTTGAATGTGAACACTGAAGCTTTCTTT.

CDR3 sequence: CASGLRESSGNTIYF. Here the CDR3 DNA reads TGTGCTAGTGGTTTGCGGGAGAGCTCTGGAAACACCATATATTTT. V is TRBV12-5 and J is TRBJ1-3; D is ambiguous. The CDR3 loop spans 15 amino acids. The V end lost 2 bases, the J end lost 0 bases, and 8 bases lay between the germline ends. CDR1 and CDR2 from the germline V gene are LGHNT and FRNRAP.

This rearrangement joins TRBV29-1 to TRBJ2-7, with 9 bases aligning to TRBD1. Germline lookup yields CDR1 SQVTM and CDR2 ANQGSEA. The CDR3 runs to 13 residues. J was trimmed by 7 bases and V by 4 bases; bases with no gene match: 8. Here the CDR3 reads CSVAGTGKGEQYF. Here the CDR3 DNA reads TGCAGCGTTGCTGGGACAGGGAAAGGGGAGCAGTACTTC.